This section outlines one T cell receptor (beta chain) sequence together with its context. This entry belongs to a study of blood T cell repertoires in COVID-19. The wider study: Both acute and convalescent COVID-19 samples were obtained from the United States, Italy and Spain. From T cells, B-cell-depleted T cells, or PBMCs came the material, which was cDNA or gDNA.

Authors' processing steps: Reference gene primer amplification gave nucleated cell count estimates. The method was immunoSEQ multiplex PCR; TCRdb's version includes in-frame clones alone and lacks a portion of them. For V, J and clone size, that table is used; D and trimming come from the DNA. The profile shows 80,000 to 95,000 clones, 70% to 90% of them singletons. The CDR3 is made up of 16 amino acids. V gave up 10 bases and J gave up 5 bases, with 23 bases separating them. Germline values: CDR1 SEHNR, CDR2 FQNEAQ (reference sequence). The chain joins TRBV7-9 to TRBJ2-2, with D perhaps TRBD1 (7 bases). The specimen sequenced was peripheral blood. The receptor's source is a human donor in a cohort sampled during active COVID-19. The CDR3 DNA reads as TGTGCCATCCTATTAGTGGCAGGGGGGCGAACCGGGGAGCTGTTTTTT. Translating it yields CAILLVAGGRTGELFF.